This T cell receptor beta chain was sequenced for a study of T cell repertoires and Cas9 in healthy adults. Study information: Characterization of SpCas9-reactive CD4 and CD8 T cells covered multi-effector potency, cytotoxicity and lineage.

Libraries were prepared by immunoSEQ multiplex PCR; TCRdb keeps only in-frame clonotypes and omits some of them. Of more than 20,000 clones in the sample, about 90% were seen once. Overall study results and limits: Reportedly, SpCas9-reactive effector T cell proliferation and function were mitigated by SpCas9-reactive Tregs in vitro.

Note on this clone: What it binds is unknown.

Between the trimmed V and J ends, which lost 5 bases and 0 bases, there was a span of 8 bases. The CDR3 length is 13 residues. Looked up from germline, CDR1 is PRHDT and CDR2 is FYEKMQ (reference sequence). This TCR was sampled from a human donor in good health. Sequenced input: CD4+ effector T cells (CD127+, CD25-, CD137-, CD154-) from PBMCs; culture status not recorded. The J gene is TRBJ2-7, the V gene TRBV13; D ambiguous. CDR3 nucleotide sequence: TGTGCCAGCAGCCCAAAGACCTCCTACGAGCAGTACTTC. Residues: CASSPKTSYEQYF. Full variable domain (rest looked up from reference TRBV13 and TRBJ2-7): AAGVIQSPRHLIKEKRETATLKCYPIPRHDTVYWYQQGPGQDPQFLISFYEKMQSDKGSIPDRFSAQQFSDYHSELNMSSLELGDSALYFCASSPKTSYEQYFGPGTRLTVT.